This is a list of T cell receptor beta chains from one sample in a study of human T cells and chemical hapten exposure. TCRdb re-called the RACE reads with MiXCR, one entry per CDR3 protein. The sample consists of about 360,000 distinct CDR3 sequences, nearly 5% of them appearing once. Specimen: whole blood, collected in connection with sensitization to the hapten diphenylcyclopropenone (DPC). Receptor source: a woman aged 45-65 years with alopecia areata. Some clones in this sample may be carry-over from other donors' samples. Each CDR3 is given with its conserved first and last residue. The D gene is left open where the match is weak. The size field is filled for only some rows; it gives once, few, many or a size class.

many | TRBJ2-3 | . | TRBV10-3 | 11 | TGTGCCGTGGGAAGCCTAGATACGCAGTATTTT | CAVGSLDTQYF
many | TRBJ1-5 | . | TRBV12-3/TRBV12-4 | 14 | TGTGCCAGCATCACCCGGATCAGGAGGGGTGACGGGCATTTT | CASITRIRRGDGHF
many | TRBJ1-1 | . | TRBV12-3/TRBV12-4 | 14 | TGTGCCAGCAGTTTGTTTGAGGGGAACACTGAAGCTTTCTTT | CASSLFEGNTEAFF
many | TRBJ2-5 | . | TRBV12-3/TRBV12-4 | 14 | TGTGCCAGCAGTTTCGGGGGAGTGCGAGAGACCCAGTACTTC | CASSFGGVRETQYF
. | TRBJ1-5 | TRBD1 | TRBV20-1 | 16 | TGCAGTGCTAATTTTCGGGGACAGGCGGGCAATCAGCCCCAGCATTTT | CSANFRGQAGNQPQHF
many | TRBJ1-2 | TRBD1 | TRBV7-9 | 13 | TGTGCCAGCAGCCCGACAGGGACCTATGGCTACACCTTC | CASSPTGTYGYTF
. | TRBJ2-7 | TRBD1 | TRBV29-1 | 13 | TGCAGCGTAGAAACAGGGGGCGGCTACGAGCAGTACTTC | CSVETGGGYEQYF
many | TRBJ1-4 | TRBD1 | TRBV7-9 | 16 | TGTGCCAGCAGCTCGGACAGGGACGGGACTAATGAAAAACTGTTTTTT | CASSSDRDGTNEKLFF
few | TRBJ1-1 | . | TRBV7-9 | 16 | TGTGCCAGCAGCTTAGCGCTCCGGGCTGACAACACTGAAGCTTTCTTT | CASSLALRADNTEAFF
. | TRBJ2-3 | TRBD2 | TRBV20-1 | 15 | TGCAGTGCTATGGGGGGCAGCGGGAGAACAGATACGCAGTATTTT | CSAMGGSGRTDTQYF
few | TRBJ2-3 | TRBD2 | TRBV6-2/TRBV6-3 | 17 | TGTGCCAGCAGTTCGATCCCCCTAGCGGATCGCACAGATACGCAGTATTTT | CASSSIPLADRTDTQYF
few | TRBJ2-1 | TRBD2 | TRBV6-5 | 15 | TGTGCCAGCAGCTCAGGCGGGAGGGCCTACAATGAGCAGTTCTTC | CASSSGGRAYNEQFF
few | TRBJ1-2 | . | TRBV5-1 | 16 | TGCGCCAGCAGCTTACCCGAGGGGGGACTTAACTATGGCTACACCTTC | CASSLPEGGLNYGYTF
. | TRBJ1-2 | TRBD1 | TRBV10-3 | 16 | TGTGCCATCAGTGAGTTCAACCAGGGGGCGAGCTATGGCTACACCTTC | CAISEFNQGASYGYTF
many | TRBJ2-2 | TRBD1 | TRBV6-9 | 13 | TGTGCCAGCCGGGACAGGAACACCGGGGAGCTGTTTTTT | CASRDRNTGELFF
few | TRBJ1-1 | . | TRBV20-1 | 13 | TGCAGTGCTATCAGAGAAATGAACACTGAAGCTTTCTTT | CSAIREMNTEAFF
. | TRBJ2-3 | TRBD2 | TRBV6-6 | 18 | TGTGCCAGCAGTTACTCCCGGGACTACCGAACTAGCACAGATACGCAGTATTTT | CASSYSRDYRTSTDTQYF
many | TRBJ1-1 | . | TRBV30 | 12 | TGTGCCTGGAGTCCTCGACCGTATGAAGCTTTCTTT | CAWSPRPYEAFF
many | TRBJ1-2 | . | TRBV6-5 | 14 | TGTGCCAGCAGTTACAAGAGTCACGGCTATGGCTACACCTTC | CASSYKSHGYGYTF
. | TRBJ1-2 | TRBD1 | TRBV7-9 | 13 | TGTGCCAGCAGCTTATACAGGGGTGACGGCTACACCTTC | CASSLYRGDGYTF
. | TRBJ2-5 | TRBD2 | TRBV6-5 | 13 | TGTGCCAGCATGGTAGCGGGGGTAGAGACCCAGTACTTC | CASMVAGVETQYF
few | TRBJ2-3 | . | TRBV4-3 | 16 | TGCGCCAGCAGCCAAGAAGGGGGTCCCACCACAGATACGCAGTATTTT | CASSQEGGPTTDTQYF